The 24 T cell receptor beta chains presented below share a single source sample, sequenced in a study of T cell repertoires in cytomegalovirus infection. TCRdb passed the reads through MiXCR, listing each CDR3 protein once. The sample comprises nearly 450,000 distinct CDR3 sequences, approximately 30% of which are singletons, and about 13% rests with the top ten. Sequencing was carried out using PBMCs. The receptor source for this set is a human donor in good health (CMV status not recorded). Some clones in this sample may be carry-over from other donors' samples.

V and J are TRBV28 and TRBJ2-5, with D perhaps TRBD2 (7 bases). Germline V gene sequence: CDR1 MDHEN, CDR2 SYDVKM. Trimming pared 7 bases from V and 4 bases from J, leaving 16 bases between. The CDR3 is made up of 14 amino acids. This CDR3 is CASNGGGPGETQYF. Here the CDR3 DNA reads TGTGCCAGCAACGGCGGGGGCCCTGGAGAGACCCAGTACTTC.

The sample holds a few counts of this clonotype. The V gene is TRBV15, the J gene TRBJ1-5; a weak D match, TRBD1 (5 bases). CDR1 is LNHNV, CDR2 YYDKDF, per germline (reference sequence). V was pared by 1 base and J by 5 bases, with 9 bases between. The CDR3 is made up of 14 amino acids. CDR3 protein: CATSRGQGYQPQHF. CDR3 nucleotide sequence: TGTGCCACCAGCAGAGGTCAGGGTTATCAGCCCCAGCATTTT.

This clonotype was observed a handful of times. V is TRBV18 and J is TRBJ2-3; D is unresolved. The V end lost 2 bases, the J end lost 0 bases, and 9 bases lay between the germline ends. CDR1 is KGHSH and CDR2 is LQKENI in the germline V gene. The CDR3 is made up of 15 amino acids. The CDR3 spells CASSPDRTSTDTQYF. CDR3 DNA: TGTGCCAGCTCACCAGACCGGACGAGCACAGATACGCAGTATTTT.

The V call is TRBV29-1, the J call TRBJ2-7; 7 bases align to TRBD1. Looked up from germline, CDR1 is SQVTM and CDR2 is ANQGSEA. With V trimmed by 0 bases and J by 3 bases, 8 bases remained unmatched. The CDR3 contains 15 residues. DNA of the CDR3: TGCAGCGTTGAAGATAATACAGGGGTAAACTACGAGCAGTACTTC. It translates to CSVEDNTGVNYEQYF.

This chain joins TRBV6-1 and TRBJ2-3; TRBD2 might be the D (5 bases). The ends were cut back, 3 bases at V and 10 bases at J, with 8 bases in the middle. The germline gives CDR1 MNHNS, CDR2 SASEGT. The CDR3 is made up of 11 amino acids. This chain's CDR3 is CASSDTSPQYF. In DNA form, the CDR3 reads TGTGCCAGCAGTGATACTAGTCCGCAGTATTTT.

The chain links TRBV29-1 to TRBJ2-1; D may be TRBD1 or TRBD2 (6 bases each). The germline gives CDR1 SQVTM, CDR2 ANQGSEA. The CDR3 sequence is 12 residues long. With 5 bases removed from V and 8 bases from J, the gap between germline ends came to 13 bases. CDR3 amino acids: CSVRGDGDEQFF. CDR3 sequence (DNA): TGCAGCGTTAGGGGGGACGGGGATGAGCAGTTCTTC.

Details on this clonotype: It may be a read error: a sequence one base away is much more abundant. This rearrangement joins TRBV7-6 to TRBJ2-5; D gene uncertain. The CDR3 is 13 amino acids. The ends were cut back, 5 bases at V and 1 base at J, with 8 bases in the middle. CDR1 is SGHVS and CDR2 is FNYEAQ in the germline V gene. CDR3 residues: CASSGRTQETQYF. The CDR3 DNA sequence: TGTGCCAGCAGCGGCAGAACCCAAGAGACCCAGTACTTC.

This clonotype was found a few times. The rearrangement joins TRBV6-8 to TRBJ1-1, with 10 bases aligning to TRBD1. Unmatched junction bases numbered 5, after V lost 0 bases and J lost 4 bases. The V gene's germline CDR1 is MNHGY and CDR2 SAAAGT. The CDR3 spans 16 residues. CDR3 amino acids: CASSYSTGGSGTEAFF. DNA of the CDR3: TGTGCCAGCAGTTACTCGACAGGGGGCTCGGGCACTGAAGCTTTCTTT.

This clonotype was counted only a few times. The chain recombines TRBV12-3 or TRBV12-4 with TRBJ2-3; D not resolved. V was shortened by 1 base and J by 2 bases, with 4 bases between the two germline ends. The CDR3 consists of 13 residues. CDR3 amino acids: CASSLVVTDTQYF. CDR3 DNA: TGTGCCAGCAGTTTAGTGGTCACAGATACGCAGTATTTT.

The chain recombines TRBV6-5 with TRBJ2-2; 9 bases are shared with TRBD1. This CDR3 is built from 15 residues. The germline V gene has CDR1 MNHEY and CDR2 SVGAGI. J lost 4 bases, V lost 4 bases, and 4 bases had no gene match. In DNA form, the CDR3 reads TGTGCCAGCAGTTCGGACAGGGGTTTCACCGGGGAGCTGTTTTTT. Amino acids: CASSSDRGFTGELFF.

This chain connects TRBV4-3 to TRBJ2-3; TRBD2 matches at 9 bases. Germline V gene sequence: CDR1 LGHNA, CDR2 YSLEER. The CDR3 covers 15 residues. V lost 1 base to trimming and J lost 10 bases; unmatched junction nucleotides: 9. The CDR3 DNA is TGCGCCAGCAGCCAAGTCCGCGGGGGGGCAGGAGCGCAGTATTTT. This translates into CASSQVRGGAGAQYF.

V gene TRBV20-1 combines with J gene TRBJ2-3, with 7 bases lining up with TRBD2. From germline, CDR1 is DFQATT and CDR2 SNEGSKA (reference sequence). The trim removed 0 bases at V and 0 bases at J, leaving 6 bases unmatched. CDR3 size: 16 residues. The chain's CDR3 is CSARDIASGSTDTQYF. For the CDR3, the DNA is TGCAGTGCTAGAGATATTGCTAGCGGAAGCACAGATACGCAGTATTTT.

There are many counts of this clonotype. The chain uses TRBV15 and TRBJ1-1, with a tentative D call TRBD1 (5 bases). In germline, CDR1 is LNHNV, CDR2 YYDKDF (reference sequence). With 4 bases removed from V and 1 base from J, the gap between germline ends came to 16 bases. This CDR3 has 16 amino acids. The CDR3 spells CATSKNQGLGNTEAFF. CDR3 sequence (DNA): TGTGCCACCAGCAAAAACCAGGGATTAGGGAACACTGAAGCTTTCTTT.

This clonotype came up many times. V usage is TRBV7-8 and J usage is TRBJ1-5; D not certain. This CDR3 contains 14 residues. V lost 4 bases and J lost 4, with 11 bases in between. The germline gives CDR1 SGHVS, CDR2 FQNEAQ. The DNA for the CDR3 is TGTGCCAGCAGCTCCTTCAACTTAAATCAGCCCCAGCATTTT. Its protein is CASSSFNLNQPQHF.

Here the CDR3 DNA reads TGTGCCAGCAGCACGCCCTTCAGGGGCCAGTACGGCTACACCTTC. Its protein is CASSTPFRGQYGYTF. The chain combines TRBV5-6 with TRBJ1-2, with D possibly TRBD1 on 6 matching bases. The CDR3 has 15 amino acids. Germline V gene sequence: CDR1 SGHDT, CDR2 YYEEEE. The V and J ends lost 4 bases and 8 bases respectively, with 21 bases between them. Filled out from reference TRBV5-6 and TRBJ1-2, the complete variable domain reads DAGVTQSPTHLIKTRGQQVTLRCSPKSGHDTVSWYQQALGQGPQFIFQYYEEEERQRGNFPDRFSGHQFPNYSSELNVNALLLGDSALYLCASSTPFRGQYGYTFGSGTRLTVV.

J is TRBJ1-6 and V is TRBV6-5, with unresolved D. From germline, CDR1 is MNHEY and CDR2 SVGAGI. The CDR3 consists of 14 residues. V was trimmed by 1 base and J by 10 bases, leaving 11 bases between them. CDR3 loop: CASSYFTGNSPLHF. The CDR3 DNA follows: TGTGCCAGCAGTTACTTTACGGGGAACTCACCCCTCCACTTT.

This clonotype was seen only once. The chain recombines TRBV19 with TRBJ2-7; the D gene could be TRBD1 or TRBD2 (5 bases each). V was pared by 1 base and J by 2 bases, with 9 bases between. The CDR3 totals 14 residues. In germline, CDR1 is LNHDA, CDR2 SQIVND (reference sequence). The CDR3 here is CASSIGDVTYEQYF. DNA of the CDR3: TGTGCCAGTAGTATAGGGGACGTTACCTACGAGCAGTACTTC.

This clonotype was recorded many times. This chain connects TRBV7-2 to TRBJ1-1; D might be TRBD1 (5 bases). Germline lookup yields CDR1 SGHTA and CDR2 FQGNSA. Deletions cut 4 bases from V and 10 bases from J, with 19 bases between. There are 14 residues in the CDR3. The CDR3 loop is CASSSGWQGDRAFF. CDR3 DNA sequence: TGTGCCAGCAGCTCCGGTTGGCAGGGCGATAGAGCTTTCTTT.

As regards this clonotype: Because it lacks the conserved phenylalanine or tryptophan at the end, this CDR3 is likely a read error. The chain carries TRBV24-1 and TRBJ2-5, with a possible D match to TRBD1 (5 bases). Deletions cut 2 bases from V and 2 bases from J, with 11 bases between. Per germline, CDR1 KGHDR and CDR2 SFDVKD. This CDR3 is built from 15 residues. CDR3 residues: CATSDSRQPQETQYL. The CDR3 coding sequence is TGTGCCACCAGTGATTCACGACAGCCACAAGAGACCCAGTACTTA.

V usage is TRBV12-3 or TRBV12-4 and J usage is TRBJ2-2; 9 positions agree with TRBD1. V lost 8 bases to trimming and J lost 4 bases; unmatched junction nucleotides: 5. The CDR3 runs 14 residues. CDR3 in DNA: TGTGCCAGCGCCCGGGACAGGGTCACCGGGGAGCTGTTTTTT. It is translated as CASARDRVTGELFF.

The rearrangement joins TRBV19 to TRBJ2-4; TRBD1 is a possible D gene (6 bases). The CDR3 is 14 amino acids. Looked up from germline, CDR1 is LNHDA and CDR2 is SQIVND (reference sequence). V was trimmed by 7 bases and J by 6 bases, leaving 16 bases between them. Written as DNA, the CDR3 is TGTGCCAGTACCCTTGTTGGGGGCGGAAACATTCAGTACTTC. It encodes CASTLVGGGNIQYF. Full variable domain (remainder filled in from reference TRBV19 and TRBJ2-4): DGGITQSPKYLFRKEGQNVTLSCEQNLNHDAMYWYRQDPGQGLRLIYYSQIVNDFQKGDIAEGYSVSREKKESFPLTVTSAQKNPTAFYLCASTLVGGGNIQYFGAGTRLSVL.

This chain uses TRBV2 with TRBJ1-2; a possible D gene is TRBD1 (5 bases). The CDR3 spans 14 residues. Trimming took off 1 base at V and 4 bases at J, with 10 bases between the two ends. The germline CDR1 and CDR2 sequences are SNHLY and FYNNEI. DNA of the CDR3: TGTGCCAGCAGTGAAGGGAACAGGCCCTATGGCTACACCTTC. The encoded protein is CASSEGNRPYGYTF.

This clonotype was seen once. The chain's CDR3 is CASSLALRGAAGYTF. The CDR3 DNA sequence: TGTGCCAGCAGCTTAGCCTTGAGGGGGGCGGCTGGCTACACCTTC. The rearrangement uses TRBV7-2 and TRBJ1-2; maybe TRBD1 (6 bases). CDR3 length: 15 amino acids. Trimming stripped 0 bases from V and 7 bases from J, with 15 bases between. Looked up from germline, CDR1 is SGHTA and CDR2 is FQGNSA.

Here the CDR3 reads CSASGPGGAGLTYNEQFF. For the CDR3, the DNA is TGCAGTGCTAGTGGGCCCGGGGGAGCGGGCCTTACCTACAATGAGCAGTTCTTC. The gene calls are TRBV20-1 and TRBJ2-1, with D perhaps TRBD2 (6 bases). Germline-derived CDR1 and CDR2 are DFQATT and SNEGSKA (reference sequence). V lost 3 bases and J 2 bases, leaving 23 bases between the germline ends. CDR3 length equals 18 residues.